Listed here is a single T cell receptor (beta chain). Its antigen is still unknown. This entry belongs to a study of vaccination and CD4 T cells after COVID-19. Time point: late sampling 161 to 241 days after vaccination in three convalescent patients. Treatment indicated: roughly ten-day PBMC culture with coronavirus spike peptide pools or control peptides (ViraFEST assay). Oncomine TCR Beta short-read sequencing was applied to DNA from cultured CD4+ T cells. One entry per CDR3 protein results from TCRdb running MiXCR on the PCR reads. The sample gives about 20,000 distinct CDR3 sequences, less than 40% of which show up once; about 2.8% is in the top ten. Looked up from germline, CDR1 is SGHVS and CDR2 is FQNEAQ. V was pared by 3 bases and J by 0 bases, with 8 bases between. The CDR3 spans 14 residues.

The material was CD4+ T cells from blood, cultured in vitro, obtained about 7 months after SARS-CoV-2 vaccination. The gene calls are TRBV7-8 and TRBJ1-1; possible D gene TRBD1, 5 bases. The clonotype comes from a human donor who had recovered from COVID-19. CDR3 region: CASSFRAMNTEAFF. Written as DNA, the CDR3 is TGTGCCAGCAGCTTCAGGGCCATGAACACTGAAGCTTTCTTT.